Reported below is one T cell receptor (beta chain). Its antigen remains unidentified. The CDR3 totals 17 residues. Germline CDR1 is KGHSH and CDR2 is LQKENI. The J segment lost 5 bases and the V segment lost 3 bases, leaving 12 bases of the junction unmatched. The entry originates in a study of long-term antiretroviral therapy in people with HIV. Turning to the study itself: Samples collected earliest predate the 2015 immediate-ART recommendation by about a decade. Study results and caveats: Controls had broader CDR3 length ranges than HIV repertoires did. Blood dates from 2004 to 2017, possibly under older ART regimens. Repertoire composition at all time points was dominated by clones that had expanded before ART.

Version v3.0 of the immunoSEQ assay was performed at survey level. Libraries were prepared by immunoSEQ multiplex PCR; TCRdb keeps only in-frame clonotypes and omits some of them. The repertoire holds approximately 23,000 clones, with roughly nine tenths as singletons. This rearrangement joins TRBV18 to TRBJ1-4; 7 bases align to TRBD1. This TCR was sampled from a man aged 35 to 55 with HIV. Sequences were derived from unsorted PBMCs, sampled more than 2.6 years after starting antiretroviral therapy. Here the CDR3 DNA reads TGTGCCAGCTCACCCGGCGCGGGGACAGTAGGAAATGAAAAACTGTTTTTT. It encodes CASSPGAGTVGNEKLFF. Using reference TRBV18 and TRBJ1-4 for the parts outside the CDR3, the full variable domain is NAGVMQNPRHLVRRRGQEARLRCSPMKGHSHVYWYRQLPEEGLKFMVYLQKENIIDESGMPKERFSAEFPKEGPSILRIQQVVRGDSAAYFCASSPGAGTVGNEKLFFGSGTQLSVL.